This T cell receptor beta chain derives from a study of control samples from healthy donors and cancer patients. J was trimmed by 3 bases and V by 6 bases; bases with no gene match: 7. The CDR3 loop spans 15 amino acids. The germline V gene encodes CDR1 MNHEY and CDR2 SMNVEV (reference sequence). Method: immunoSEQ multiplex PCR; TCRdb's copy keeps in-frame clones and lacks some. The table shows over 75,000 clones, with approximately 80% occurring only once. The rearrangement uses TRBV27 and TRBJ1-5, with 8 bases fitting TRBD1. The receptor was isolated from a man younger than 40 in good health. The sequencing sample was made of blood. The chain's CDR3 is CASRDRQGYNQPQHF. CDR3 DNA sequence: TGTGCCAGCAGGGATAGACAGGGGTACAATCAGCCCCAGCATTTT.